Below are 14 T cell receptor beta chains sequenced from a single sample in a study of T cell repertoires in cytomegalovirus infection. No cognate antigen is known for these TCRs. TCRdb re-called the reads with MiXCR, one entry per CDR3 protein. Of 650,000 to 900,000 distinct CDR3 sequences in the sample, over 25% were seen once. The sequencing used cultured CD8+ T cells from PBMCs, collected from culture after CMV antigen stimulation. All receptors come from a human donor in good health (CMV status not recorded). Some clones in this sample may be carry-over from other donors' samples.

This clonotype appeared many times. V usage is TRBV7-6 and J usage is TRBJ2-3, with D perhaps assigned TRBD1 or TRBD2 (5 bases each). The CDR3 is 16 residues long. From germline, CDR1 is SGHVS and CDR2 FNYEAQ. V shed 3 bases and J shed 3 bases, with 16 bases lying between them. The CDR3 sequence: CASSFLGQGVTDTQYF. CDR3 nucleotide sequence: TGTGCCAGCAGCTTCCTAGGGCAGGGAGTTACAGATACGCAGTATTTT.

This clonotype was counted a few times. The rearrangement joins TRBV4-1 to TRBJ2-1; D is tentatively TRBD1 or TRBD2 (5 bases each). V was trimmed by 2 bases and J by 2 bases, leaving 10 bases between them. Germline V gene lookup returns CDR1 MGHRA and CDR2 YSYEKL. The CDR3 is 15 amino acids. CDR3 region: CASSQFTGPYNEQFF. Written as DNA, the CDR3 is TGCGCCAGCAGCCAATTCACGGGGCCCTACAATGAGCAGTTCTTC.

In this sample, this clonotype turned up a few times. This sequence joins TRBV5-1 and TRBJ1-4, with TRBD1 identical over 8 bases. This CDR3 has 15 amino acids. With 2 bases clipped from V and 4 bases from J, the junction kept 4 bases outside the gene matches. CDR1 is SGHRS and CDR2 is YFSETQ in the germline V gene. CDR3 in DNA: TGCGCCAGCAGCTTCCGGGACAGGCTTAATGAAAAACTGTTTTTT. This gives the protein CASSFRDRLNEKLFF.

This clonotype was seen many times. The rearrangement uses TRBV4-1 and TRBJ1-3; D unresolved. CDR1 and CDR2 (germline): MGHRA, YSYEKL. CDR3 length: 12 amino acids. Trimming removed 0 bases from V and 7 bases from J, with 4 bases in between. CDR3 in amino acids: CASSQDWNTIYF. In DNA form, the CDR3 reads TGCGCCAGCAGCCAAGATTGGAACACCATATATTTT.

This sequence joins TRBV9 and TRBJ1-2; no reliable D call. This CDR3 comprises 15 residues. CDR1 and CDR2 (germline): SGDLS, YYNGEE. The V gene lost 3 bases and the J gene lost 8 bases, with 20 bases spanning the gap. DNA for the CDR3: TGTGCCAGCAGCGGTAGTGGAGACGGAGTTAAAGGCTACACCTTC. It yields the protein CASSGSGDGVKGYTF.

This clonotype was seen ten or more times. The chain recombines TRBV7-3 with TRBJ1-1; D unclear. Between the trimmed V and J ends, which lost 5 bases and 1 base, there was a span of 11 bases. The length of the CDR3 is 14 residues. Germline CDR1 is SGHTA and CDR2 is FQGTGA. The CDR3 region has the DNA TGTGCCAGCAGCCTTGACGGAGCGAACACTGAAGCTTTCTTT. Protein sequence: CASSLDGANTEAFF. The variable domain in full, with the rest retrieved from reference TRBV7-3 and TRBJ1-1, is GAGVSQTPSNKVTEKGKYVELRCDPISGHTALYWYRQSLGQGPEFLIYFQGTGAADDSGLPNDRFFAVRPEGSVSTLKIQRTERGDSAVYLCASSLDGANTEAFFGQGTRLTVV.

The V call is TRBV6-1, the J call TRBJ2-1; D possibly uses TRBD1 or TRBD2 (5 bases each). The CDR3 has 16 amino acids. With 0 bases removed from V and 0 bases from J, the gap between germline ends came to 9 bases. The V gene's germline CDR1 is MNHNS and CDR2 SASEGT. The CDR3 sequence is CASSEAAGSSYNEQFF. CDR3 nucleotide sequence: TGTGCCAGCAGTGAAGCGGCAGGGAGCTCCTACAATGAGCAGTTCTTC.

This clonotype was counted between two and nine times. DNA for the CDR3: TGTGCCATCAGGGATGGAGGGGGTAGCACAGATACGCAGTATTTT. It encodes CAIRDGGGSTDTQYF. The chain links TRBV10-3 to TRBJ2-3, with D perhaps given as TRBD1 or TRBD2 (6 bases each). The germline gives CDR1 ENHRY, CDR2 SYGVKD. This CDR3 is built from 15 residues. Trimming took 6 bases from V and 0 from J, leaving 13 bases between them.

This clonotype was seen only a few times. The chain employs TRBV10-3 and TRBJ2-5; TRBD1 agrees at 8 bases. The V gene's germline CDR1 is ENHRY and CDR2 SYGVKD. The length of the CDR3 is 15 residues. J gave up 2 bases and V 0 bases, and 2 bases lay outside the gene matches. The CDR3 here is CAISESDRGQETQYF. The CDR3 DNA is TGTGCCATCAGTGAGTCTGACAGGGGACAAGAGACCCAGTACTTC.

This clonotype was seen repeatedly, ten times or more. V gene TRBV7-8 combines with J gene TRBJ1-6; possibly TRBD1 for D (5 bases). CDR1 is SGHVS and CDR2 is FQNEAQ in the germline V gene. The ends were cut back, 7 bases at V and 6 bases at J, with 10 bases in the middle. CDR3 length: 13 amino acids. DNA of the CDR3: TGTGCCAGCACGGACATGTCTAATTCACCCCTCCACTTT. Its translation is CASTDMSNSPLHF.

The chain couples TRBV20-1 to TRBJ1-2, with 7 bases lining up with TRBD1. Germline CDR1 is DFQATT and CDR2 is SNEGSKA (reference sequence). This CDR3 has 12 residues. The ends lost 5 bases at V and 8 bases at J; junction bases unmatched: 8. CDR3 loop: CSAVTGEAGYTF. CDR3 DNA sequence: TGCAGTGCTGTAACAGGGGAGGCAGGCTACACCTTC.

This clonotype was counted only a few times. This rearrangement joins TRBV6-2 or TRBV6-3 to TRBJ2-7; D is unclear. The CDR3 loop spans 13 amino acids. Per germline, CDR1 MNHEY and CDR2 SVGEGT. The V gene lost 6 bases and the J gene lost 2 bases, with 11 bases spanning the gap. CDR3 DNA sequence: TGTGCCAGCAGCTACGCAGCCCCCTACGAGCAGTACGTC. It translates to CASSYAAPYEQYV.

This clonotype was counted only a few times. The rearrangement joins TRBV11-2 to TRBJ2-5; weak D call: TRBD2 (6 bases). CDR3 length: 16 residues. V lost 3 bases to trimming and J lost 5 bases, with 19 bases between them. Germline V gives CDR1 SGHAT, CDR2 FQNNGV. The CDR3 here is CASSFLARTPGETQYF. The CDR3 nucleotides are TGTGCCAGCAGCTTCCTAGCGCGGACTCCGGGGGAGACCCAGTACTTC.

The table lists this clonotype with many counts. V and J are TRBV18 and TRBJ1-3; TRBD1 is a possible D gene (5 bases). The germline gives CDR1 KGHSH, CDR2 LQKENI. V lost 8 bases, J lost 8 bases, and 22 bases lay in between. The CDR3 length is 15 residues. CDR3 bases: TGTGCCAGCCCCGCTGGGGCAGGGAGATTGGACACCATATATTTT. Translation gives CASPAGAGRLDTIYF.